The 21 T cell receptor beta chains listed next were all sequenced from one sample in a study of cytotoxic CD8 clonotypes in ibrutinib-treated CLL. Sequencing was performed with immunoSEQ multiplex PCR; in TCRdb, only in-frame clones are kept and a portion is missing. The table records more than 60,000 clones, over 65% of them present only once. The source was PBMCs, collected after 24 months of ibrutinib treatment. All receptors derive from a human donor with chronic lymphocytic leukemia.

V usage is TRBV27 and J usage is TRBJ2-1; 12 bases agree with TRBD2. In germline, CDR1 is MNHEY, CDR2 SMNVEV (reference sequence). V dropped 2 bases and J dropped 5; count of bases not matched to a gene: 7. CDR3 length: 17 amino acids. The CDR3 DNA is TGTGCCAGCAGTTTAAGCGTGCGGACTAGCGGGAACAATGAGCAGTTCTTC. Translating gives CASSLSVRTSGNNEQFF.

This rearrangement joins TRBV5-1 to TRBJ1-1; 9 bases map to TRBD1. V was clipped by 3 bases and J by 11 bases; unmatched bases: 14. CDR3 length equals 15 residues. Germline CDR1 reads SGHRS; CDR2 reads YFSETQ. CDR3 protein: CASSSAGQGAGWAFF. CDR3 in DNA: TGCGCCAGCAGCTCCGCGGGACAGGGAGCGGGGTGGGCTTTCTTT.

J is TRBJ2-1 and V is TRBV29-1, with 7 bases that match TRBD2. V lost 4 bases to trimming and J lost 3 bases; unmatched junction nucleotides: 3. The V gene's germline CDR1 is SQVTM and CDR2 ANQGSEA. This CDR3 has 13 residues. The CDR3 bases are TGCAGCGTTGGCGGGACTAACTACAATGAGCAGTTCTTC. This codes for CSVGGTNYNEQFF.

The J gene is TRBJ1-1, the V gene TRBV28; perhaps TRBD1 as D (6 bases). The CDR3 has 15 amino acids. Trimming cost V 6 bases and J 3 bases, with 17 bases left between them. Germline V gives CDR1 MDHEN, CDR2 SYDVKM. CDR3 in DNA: TGTGCCAGCAGCGACTATCAGGGGACGGACACTGAAGCTTTCTTT. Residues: CASSDYQGTDTEAFF.

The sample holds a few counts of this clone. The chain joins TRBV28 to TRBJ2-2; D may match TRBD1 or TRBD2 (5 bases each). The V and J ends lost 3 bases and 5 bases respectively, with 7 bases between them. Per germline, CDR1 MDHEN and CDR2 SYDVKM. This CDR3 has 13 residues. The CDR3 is CASSFEGTGELFF. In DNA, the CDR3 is TGTGCCAGCAGTTTCGAGGGGACCGGGGAGCTGTTTTTT.

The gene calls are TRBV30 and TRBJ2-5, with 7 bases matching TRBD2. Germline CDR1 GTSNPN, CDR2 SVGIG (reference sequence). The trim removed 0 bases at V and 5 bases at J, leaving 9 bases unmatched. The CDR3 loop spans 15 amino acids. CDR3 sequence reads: CAWSVSGLAVETQYF. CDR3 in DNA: TGTGCCTGGAGTGTATCCGGGCTAGCGGTGGAGACCCAGTACTTC.

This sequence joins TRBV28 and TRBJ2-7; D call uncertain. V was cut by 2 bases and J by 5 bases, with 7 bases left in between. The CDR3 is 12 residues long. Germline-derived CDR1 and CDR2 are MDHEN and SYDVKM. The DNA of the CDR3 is TGTGCCAGCAGTTTAGTGGCAGACGAGCAGTACTTC. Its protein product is CASSLVADEQYF.

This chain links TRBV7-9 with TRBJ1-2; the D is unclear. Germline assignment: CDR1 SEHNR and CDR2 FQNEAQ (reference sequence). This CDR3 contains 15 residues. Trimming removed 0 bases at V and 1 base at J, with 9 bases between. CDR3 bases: TGTGCCAGCAGCTTAGCTGGCAGCTATAACTATGGCTACACCTTC. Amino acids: CASSLAGSYNYGYTF.

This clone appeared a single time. The CDR3 region is CASSSTGGIYEQYF. As DNA, the CDR3 is TGTGCCAGCAGTTCGACAGGGGGCATCTACGAGCAGTACTTC. J is TRBJ2-7 and V is TRBV28, with 10 bases that match TRBD1. The V gene's germline CDR1 is MDHEN and CDR2 SYDVKM. The trim removed 4 bases at V and 3 bases at J, leaving 3 bases unmatched. This CDR3 has 14 residues. Using reference TRBV28 and TRBJ2-7 for the parts outside the CDR3, the full variable domain is DVKVTQSSRYLVKRTGEKVFLECVQDMDHENMFWYRQDPGLGLRLIYFSYDVKMKEKGDIPEGYSVSREKKERFSLILESASTNQTSMYLCASSSTGGIYEQYFGPGTRLTVT.

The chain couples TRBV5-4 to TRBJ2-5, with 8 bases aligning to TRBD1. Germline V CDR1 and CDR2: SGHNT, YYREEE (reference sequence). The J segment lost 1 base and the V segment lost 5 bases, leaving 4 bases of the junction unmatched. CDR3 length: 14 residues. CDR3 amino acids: CASRDREIQETQYF. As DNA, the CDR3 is TGTGCCAGCAGGGACAGGGAGATCCAAGAGACCCAGTACTTC.

Here the CDR3 DNA reads TGTGCCAGCAGGAACTCCCTAGCGGGATGGGAGACCCAGTACTTC. Its translation: CASRNSLAGWETQYF. The rearrangement links TRBV2 to TRBJ2-5, with 9 bases lining up with TRBD2. This CDR3 has 15 residues. Germline V CDR1 and CDR2: SNHLY, FYNNEI. V was pared by 6 bases and J by 5 bases, with 10 bases of the junction left unmatched.

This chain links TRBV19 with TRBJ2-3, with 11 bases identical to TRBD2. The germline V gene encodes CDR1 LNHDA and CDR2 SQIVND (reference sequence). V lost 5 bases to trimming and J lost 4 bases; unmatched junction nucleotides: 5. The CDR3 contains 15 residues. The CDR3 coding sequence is TGTGCCAGTAGTGAAACTAGCGGGAGTGCAGATACGCAGTATTTT. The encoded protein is CASSETSGSADTQYF.

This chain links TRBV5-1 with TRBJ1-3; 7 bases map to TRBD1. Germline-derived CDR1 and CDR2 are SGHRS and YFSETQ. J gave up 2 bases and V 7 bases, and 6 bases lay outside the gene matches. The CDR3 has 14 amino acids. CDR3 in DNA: TGCGCCAGCCGAGAAACAGGGGCTGGAAACACCATATATTTT. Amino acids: CASRETGAGNTIYF.

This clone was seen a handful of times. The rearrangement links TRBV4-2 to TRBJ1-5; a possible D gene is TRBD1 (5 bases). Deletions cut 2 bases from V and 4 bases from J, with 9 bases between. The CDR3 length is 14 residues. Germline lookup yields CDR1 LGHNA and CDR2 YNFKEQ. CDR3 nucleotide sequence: TGTGCCAGCAGCCAAACCGACAGAAATCAGCCCCAGCATTTT. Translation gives CASSQTDRNQPQHF.

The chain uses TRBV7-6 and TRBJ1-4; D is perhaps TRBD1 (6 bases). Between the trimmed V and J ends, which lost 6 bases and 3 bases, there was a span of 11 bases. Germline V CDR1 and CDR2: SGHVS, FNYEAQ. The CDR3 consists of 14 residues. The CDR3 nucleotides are TGTGCCAGCAGTCGGACAGCAGCTAATGAAAAACTGTTTTTT. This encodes CASSRTAANEKLFF.

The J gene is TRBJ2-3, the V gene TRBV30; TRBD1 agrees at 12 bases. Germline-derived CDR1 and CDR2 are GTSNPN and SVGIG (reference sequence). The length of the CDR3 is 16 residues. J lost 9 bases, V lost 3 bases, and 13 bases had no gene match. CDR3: CAWRQPGQGAIGTQYF. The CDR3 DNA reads TGTGCCTGGAGGCAACCGGGACAGGGGGCGATTGGGACGCAGTATTTT.

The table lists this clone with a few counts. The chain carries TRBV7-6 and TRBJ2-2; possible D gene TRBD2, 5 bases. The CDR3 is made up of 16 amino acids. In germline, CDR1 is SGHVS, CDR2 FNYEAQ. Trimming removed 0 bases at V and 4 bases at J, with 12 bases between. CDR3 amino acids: CASSLATPGVTGELFF. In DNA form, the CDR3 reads TGTGCCAGCAGCTTAGCAACCCCCGGGGTCACCGGGGAGCTGTTTTTT.

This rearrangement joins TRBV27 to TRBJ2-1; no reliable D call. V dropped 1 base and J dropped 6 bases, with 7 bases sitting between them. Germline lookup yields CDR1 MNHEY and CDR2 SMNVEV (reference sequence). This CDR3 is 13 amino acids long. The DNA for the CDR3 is TGTGCCAGCAGTTTATTGGGCTTCAATGAGCAGTTCTTC. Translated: CASSLLGFNEQFF.

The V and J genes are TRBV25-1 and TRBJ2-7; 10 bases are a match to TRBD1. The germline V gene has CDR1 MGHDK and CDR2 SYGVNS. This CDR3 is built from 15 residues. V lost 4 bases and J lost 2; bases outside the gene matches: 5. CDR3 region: CASSGEDRGAYEQYF. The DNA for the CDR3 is TGTGCCAGCAGTGGAGAGGACAGGGGGGCCTACGAGCAGTACTTC.

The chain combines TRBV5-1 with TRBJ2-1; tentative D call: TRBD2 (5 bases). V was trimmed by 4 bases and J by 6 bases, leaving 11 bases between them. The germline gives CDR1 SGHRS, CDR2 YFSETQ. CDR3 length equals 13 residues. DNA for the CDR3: TGCGCCAGCAGCCCGGACGCGGGCAATGAGCAGTTCTTC. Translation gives CASSPDAGNEQFF.

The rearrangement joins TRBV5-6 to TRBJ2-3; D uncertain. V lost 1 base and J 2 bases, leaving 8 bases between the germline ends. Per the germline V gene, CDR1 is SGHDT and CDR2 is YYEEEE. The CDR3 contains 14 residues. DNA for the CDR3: TGTGCCAGCAGCTTGAAGGGTACCACAGATACGCAGTATTTT. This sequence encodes CASSLKGTTDTQYF. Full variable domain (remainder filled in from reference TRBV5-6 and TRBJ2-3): DAGVTQSPTHLIKTRGQQVTLRCSPKSGHDTVSWYQQALGQGPQFIFQYYEEEERQRGNFPDRFSGHQFPNYSSELNVNALLLGDSALYLCASSLKGTTDTQYFGPGTRLTVL.